This T cell receptor (beta chain) is drawn from a study of T cell repertoires in cytomegalovirus infection. The table lists this clonotype with a few counts. Its cognate antigen is unknown. Each CDR3 protein is one row after TCRdb ran MiXCR on the reads. This table has tens of thousands of distinct CDR3 sequences, roughly 20% appearing once. Per the germline V gene, CDR1 is SGDLS and CDR2 is YYNGEE. The CDR3 has 17 residues. Trimming cost V 0 bases and J 7 bases; bases outside gene matches: 9. The rearrangement uses TRBV9 and TRBJ2-1, with 11 nucleotides matching TRBD2. Sequences were derived from CD8+ T cells from cultured PBMCs, sampled from culture after CMV antigen stimulation. The TCR comes from a human donor in good health (CMV status not recorded). Some clones in this sample may be carry-over from other donors' samples. This CDR3 reads CASSVGGWASGGNEQFF. For the CDR3, the DNA is TGTGCCAGCAGCGTAGGGGGGTGGGCTAGCGGGGGGAATGAGCAGTTCTTC.